The T cell receptor beta chain under discussion was sequenced for a study of tumor and adjacent non-tumor tissue in lung cancer. A modified ARM-PCR protocol with three rounds of nested PCR amplified TCRbeta. A single record per CDR3 protein comes from TCRdb applying MiXCR to the multiplex PCR reads. The sample includes tens of thousands of distinct CDR3 sequences, 60% to 65% of them seen just once. Germline CDR1 reads SNHLY; CDR2 reads FYNNEI. This CDR3 is built from 15 residues. Trimming cost V 4 bases and J 8 bases, with 20 bases left between them. RNA was extracted from bulk tissue without any cell sorting. The normal lung tissue was taken more than 3 cm from the tumor edge. This clonotype was seen only a few times. The antigen remains undetermined. Whole-study findings and limits: Normal lung showed higher cumulative top 100 clone frequency than tumor. Compared with tumor, normal lung showed significantly lower TCR diversity.

The receptor's source is a woman aged 40 to 50 with non-small cell lung cancer. Input material: distant non-tumor lung tissue. The rearrangement joins TRBV2 to TRBJ1-2; D possibly corresponds to TRBD1 (6 bases). CDR3 sequence (DNA): TGTGCCAGCAGTGTGGTTTTAACAGGGAAAGGGGGCTACACCTTC. Translated: CASSVVLTGKGGYTF.